Below, one T cell receptor beta chain is given with its context. As yet, its antigen is unknown. This sample is part of a study of cytomegalovirus exposure and HLA in healthy donors. As for the study in general: Caucasian-associated ancestry cluster membership applied to 75% to 85% of nearly 400 genotyped donors. Study-level results: Reportedly, cytomegalovirus status was diagnosed with high sensitivity and specificity. Some V segments, TRBV6-2 and TRBV6-3 among them, were indistinguishable and were therefore excluded.

With 60 Vbeta and 13 Jbeta primers, the PCR was carried out. Sequencing used immunoSEQ multiplex PCR; TCRdb keeps in-frame clones, though not all of them. The sample includes more than 150,000 clones, over 65% of them seen just once. After removal of 1 base from V and 0 bases from J, the junction contained 7 bases not matched to a gene. From germline, CDR1 is LGHNA and CDR2 YNFKEQ. The CDR3 contains 17 residues. V is TRBV4-2 and J is TRBJ2-3; 7 bases are shared with TRBD2. The receptor was derived from a man between 18 and 35 years old in good health and CMV-seronegative. The specimen sequenced was PBMCs. CDR3 protein: CASSQGVGGGSTDTQYF. The CDR3 nucleotides read TGTGCCAGCAGCCAAGGGGTGGGCGGGGGAAGCACAGATACGCAGTATTTT.